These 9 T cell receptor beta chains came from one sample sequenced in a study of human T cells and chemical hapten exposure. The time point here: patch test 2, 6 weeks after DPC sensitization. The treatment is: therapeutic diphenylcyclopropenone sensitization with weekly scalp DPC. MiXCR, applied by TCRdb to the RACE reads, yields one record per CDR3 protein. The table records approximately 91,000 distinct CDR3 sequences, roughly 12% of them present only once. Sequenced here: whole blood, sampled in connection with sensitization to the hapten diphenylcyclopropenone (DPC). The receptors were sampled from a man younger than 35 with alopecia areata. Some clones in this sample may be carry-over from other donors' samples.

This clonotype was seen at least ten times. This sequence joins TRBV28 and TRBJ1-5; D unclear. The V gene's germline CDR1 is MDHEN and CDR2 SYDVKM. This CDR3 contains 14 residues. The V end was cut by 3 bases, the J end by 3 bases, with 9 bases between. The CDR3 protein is CASSLAGINQPQHF. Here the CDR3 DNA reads TGTGCCAGCAGTTTGGCGGGGATCAATCAGCCCCAGCATTTT.

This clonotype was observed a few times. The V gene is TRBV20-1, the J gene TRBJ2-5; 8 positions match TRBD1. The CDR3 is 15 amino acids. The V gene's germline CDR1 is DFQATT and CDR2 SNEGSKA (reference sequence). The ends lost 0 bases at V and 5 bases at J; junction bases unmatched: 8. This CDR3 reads CSAREPDRVAETQYF. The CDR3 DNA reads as TGCAGTGCTAGAGAGCCGGACAGGGTGGCCGAGACCCAGTACTTC.

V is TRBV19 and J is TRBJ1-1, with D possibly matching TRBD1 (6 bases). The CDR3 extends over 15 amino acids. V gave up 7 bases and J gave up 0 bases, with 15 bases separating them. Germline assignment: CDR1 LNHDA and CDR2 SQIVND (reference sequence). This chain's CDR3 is CASNLGQGMNTEAFF. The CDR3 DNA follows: TGTGCCAGTAATCTGGGCCAGGGGATGAACACTGAAGCTTTCTTT.

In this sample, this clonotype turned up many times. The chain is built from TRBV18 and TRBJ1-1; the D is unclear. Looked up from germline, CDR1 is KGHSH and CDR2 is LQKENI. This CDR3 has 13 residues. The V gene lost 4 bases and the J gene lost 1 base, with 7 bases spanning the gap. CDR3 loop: CASSRAGNTEAFF. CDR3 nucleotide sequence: TGTGCCAGCTCACGGGCAGGGAACACTGAAGCTTTCTTT.

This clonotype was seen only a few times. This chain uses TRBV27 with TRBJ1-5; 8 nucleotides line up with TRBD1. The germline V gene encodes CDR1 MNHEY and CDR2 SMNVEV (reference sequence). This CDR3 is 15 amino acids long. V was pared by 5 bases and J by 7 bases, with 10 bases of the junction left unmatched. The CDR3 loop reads CASSPGTGGRQPQHF. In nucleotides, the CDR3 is TGTGCCAGCAGTCCCGGGACAGGTGGTAGACAGCCCCAGCATTTT.

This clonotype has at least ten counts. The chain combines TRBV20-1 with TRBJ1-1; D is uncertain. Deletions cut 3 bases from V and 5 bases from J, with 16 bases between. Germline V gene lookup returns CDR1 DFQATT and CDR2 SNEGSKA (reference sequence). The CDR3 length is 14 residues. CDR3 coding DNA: TGCAGTGCTAGGATCCCGGGTTCGGAGACTGAAGCTTTCTTT. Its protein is CSARIPGSETEAFF.

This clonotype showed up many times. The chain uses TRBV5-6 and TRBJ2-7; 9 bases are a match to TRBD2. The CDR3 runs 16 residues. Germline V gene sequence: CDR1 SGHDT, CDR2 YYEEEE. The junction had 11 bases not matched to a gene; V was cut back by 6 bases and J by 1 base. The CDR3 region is CASMGRIAGVSYEQYV. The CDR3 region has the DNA TGTGCCAGCATGGGCCGAATAGCGGGGGTGTCCTACGAGCAGTACGTC.

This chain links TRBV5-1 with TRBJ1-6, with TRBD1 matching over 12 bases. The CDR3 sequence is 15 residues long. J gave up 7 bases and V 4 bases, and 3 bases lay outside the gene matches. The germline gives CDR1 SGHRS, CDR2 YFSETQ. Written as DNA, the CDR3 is TGCGCCAGCAGCCCTGGGACAGGGGGCAATTCACCCCTCCACTTT. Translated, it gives CASSPGTGGNSPLHF.

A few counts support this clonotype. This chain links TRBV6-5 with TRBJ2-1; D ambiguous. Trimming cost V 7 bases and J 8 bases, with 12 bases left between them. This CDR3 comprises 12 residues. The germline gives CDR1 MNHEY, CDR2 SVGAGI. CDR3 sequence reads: CASTSLLDEQFF. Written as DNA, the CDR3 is TGTGCCAGCACGTCCCTCCTCGATGAGCAGTTCTTC.